These 26 T cell receptor beta chains were sequenced from one sample in a study of breast tumors, draining lymph nodes, adjacent tissues. Samples came from axillary lymph nodes draining the breast cancer. TCRdb reprocessed the multiplex PCR reads with MiXCR, giving one entry per CDR3 protein. The sample carries about 200,000 distinct CDR3 sequences, roughly a third recorded once. The sample consisted of axillary lymph node tissue. Receptors were obtained from a female donor with breast cancer. Some clones in this sample may be carry-over from other donors' samples.

This clonotype turned up a few times. A much larger clone lies one base from this, so it may be a read error. This chain joins TRBV20-1 and TRBJ2-5; TRBD1 might be the D (6 bases). The length of the CDR3 is 14 residues. The V and J ends lost 6 bases and 7 bases respectively, with 21 bases between them. Germline V gene sequence: CDR1 DFQATT, CDR2 SNEGSKA (reference sequence). CDR3 in amino acids: CSAYPRDTRPTQYF. In nucleotides, the CDR3 is TGCAGTGCCTACCCCCGGGACACTAGGCCGACCCAGTACTTC.

This clonotype was seen only once. V and J are TRBV20-1 and TRBJ2-5; 9 bases are a match to TRBD1. The germline V gene has CDR1 DFQATT and CDR2 SNEGSKA (reference sequence). The junction had 9 bases not matched to a gene; V was cut back by 2 bases and J by 5 bases. The CDR3 runs to 15 residues. The CDR3 loop reads CSARPAGQGGETQYF. CDR3 nucleotide sequence: TGCAGTGCTAGACCAGCGGGACAGGGTGGGGAGACCCAGTACTTC.

This clonotype was found a few times. CDR3 bases: TGTGCCAGCAGCTTAGCGGGGGCTGTAGATACGCAGTATTTT. Encoded protein: CASSLAGAVDTQYF. V usage is TRBV2 and J usage is TRBJ2-3; 9 positions agree with TRBD2. From germline, CDR1 is SNHLY and CDR2 FYNNEI. The CDR3 contains 14 residues. V lost 6 bases and J lost 5; bases outside the gene matches: 6. Combining the CDR3 with reference TRBV2 and TRBJ2-3 gives the whole variable domain EPEVTQTPSHQVTQMGQEVILRCVPISNHLYFYWYRQILGQKVEFLVSFYNNEISEKSEIFDDQFSVERPDGSNFTLKIRSTKLEDSAMYFCASSLAGAVDTQYFGPGTRLTVL.

This clonotype was detected ten times or more. The chain recombines TRBV10-2 with TRBJ1-2, with TRBD1 matching 7 bases. Germline assignment: CDR1 WSHSY and CDR2 SAAADI. The CDR3 loop spans 13 amino acids. V was pared by 2 bases and J by 3 bases, with 0 bases of the junction left unmatched. CDR3 bases: TGCGCCAGCAGTGAGACAGGGGACTATGGCTACACCTTC. It yields the protein CASSETGDYGYTF.

Details on this clonotype: Here the CDR3 omits its conserved ending phenylalanine or tryptophan, so a read error is the likely source. The DNA is omitted, as the CDR3 cannot be located on it reliably, and the CDR3 follows TCRdb's listing. The CDR3 loop is CASSRDRN. V and J are TRBV2 and TRBJ1-2; TRBD1, the table's D call, was not compared with the DNA. The CDR3 length is 8 residues, termini included. The germline V gene has CDR1 SNHLY and CDR2 FYNNEI.

The sample holds one count of this clonotype. This CDR3 is CASSEHQRYF. Here the CDR3 DNA reads TGTGCCAGCAGTGAACACCAGCGGTATTTT. The chain is built from TRBV2 and TRBJ2-3; D is undetermined. The ends were cut back, 2 bases at V and 14 bases at J, with 8 bases in the middle. The CDR3 has 10 amino acids. CDR1 and CDR2 from the germline V gene are SNHLY and FYNNEI. The full variable domain, rest sourced from reference TRBV2 and TRBJ2-3, is EPEVTQTPSHQVTQMGQEVILRCVPISNHLYFYWYRQILGQKVEFLVSFYNNEISEKSEIFDDQFSVERPDGSNFTLKIRSTKLEDSAMYFCASSEHQRYFGPGTRLTVL.

As for this clonotype: A single base separates this from a much larger clone, so it may be a read error. The CDR3 DNA sequence: TGCAGTGCTATCCATGGACAGGGACCATTAGCGGGAGAATCCTACAATGAGCAGTTCTTC. This translates into CSAIHGQGPLAGESYNEQFF. The chain recombines TRBV20-1 with TRBJ2-1, with D perhaps TRBD2 (9 bases). The germline V gene encodes CDR1 DFQATT and CDR2 SNEGSKA (reference sequence). The CDR3 has 20 residues. V lost 4 bases and J 1 base, leaving 29 bases between the germline ends.

This clonotype appeared many times. The junction and the germline gene differ at one end; a read error may be behind it. This rearrangement joins TRBV6-6 to TRBJ1-2; 9 nucleotides match TRBD1. Germline CDR1 MNHNY, CDR2 SVGAGI (reference sequence). The CDR3 loop spans 15 amino acids. CDR3 protein: CASSHSGTGRNGYTF. The CDR3 DNA reads TGTGCCAGCAGTCACTCCGGGACAGGGAGAAATGGCTACACCTTC.

This clonotype was counted many times. CDR3: CASSSVTSSYEQYF. The CDR3 nucleotides are TGTGCCAGCAGTTCCGTAACTAGCTCCTACGAGCAGTACTTC. V gene TRBV6-6 combines with J gene TRBJ2-7, with D perhaps TRBD2 (5 bases). The CDR3 runs to 14 residues. Germline V gene sequence: CDR1 MNHNY, CDR2 SVGAGI (reference sequence). V gave up 4 bases and J gave up 0 bases, with 10 bases separating them.

To note about this clonotype: A much larger clone differs by one base, so this may be a read error. This is likely a read error, given that the CDR3 carries no conserved phenylalanine or tryptophan at its end. J is TRBJ1-2 and V is TRBV3-1; D uncertain. Between the trimmed V and J ends, which lost 0 bases and 3 bases, there was a span of 8 bases. Germline-derived CDR1 and CDR2 are LGHDT and YNNKEL (reference sequence). The CDR3 covers 14 residues. This CDR3 is CASSQDTAYYGYTY. The CDR3 DNA sequence: TGTGCCAGCAGCCAAGATACGGCTTACTATGGCTACACCTAC.

Here the CDR3 DNA reads TGCAGTGCTAGAGCCCAAACGGGACAGATCTATGGCTACACCTTC. Translation: CSARAQTGQIYGYTF. J is TRBJ1-2 and V is TRBV20-1; 7 nucleotides align to TRBD1. The V segment lost 1 base and the J segment 4 bases; nucleotides outside the gene matches: 9. The CDR3 is 15 residues long. CDR1 and CDR2 from the germline V gene are DFQATT and SNEGSKA (reference sequence).

CDR3: CASSSRTGDAYNEQFF. CDR3 in DNA: TGCGCCAGCAGCTCCCGGACAGGGGATGCCTACAATGAGCAGTTCTTC. The rearrangement links TRBV10-1 to TRBJ2-1, with 9 bases aligning to TRBD1. Germline CDR1 reads WNHNN; CDR2 reads SYGVQD (reference sequence). Losses at the gene ends were 6 bases for V and 2 bases for J; bases not matched to a gene: 8. This CDR3 comprises 16 residues.

Concerning this clonotype: One base away lies a much larger clone, so this may be a sequencing read error. The chain has TRBV11-2 and TRBJ1-6; D call uncertain. Germline assignment: CDR1 SGHAT and CDR2 FQNNGV. Trimming removed 5 bases from V and 8 bases from J, with 16 bases in between. The CDR3 is made up of 15 amino acids. The CDR3: CASSLGPRADSPLHF. The CDR3 DNA sequence: TGTGCCAGCAGCCTCGGACCCCGGGCGGATTCACCCCTCCACTTT. The full variable domain, rest sourced from reference TRBV11-2 and TRBJ1-6, is EAGVAQSPRYKIIEKRQSVAFWCNPISGHATLYWYQQILGQGPKLLIQFQNNGVVDDSQLPKDRFSAERLKGVDSTLKIQPAKLEDSAVYLCASSLGPRADSPLHFGNGTRLTVT.

This clonotype was recorded many times. J is TRBJ2-7 and V is TRBV5-1; 8 bases match TRBD2. Trimming removed 4 bases from V and 7 bases from J; junction bases left unmatched: 13. Germline CDR1 and CDR2: SGHRS and YFSETQ. This CDR3 contains 15 residues. The CDR3 region has the DNA TGCGCCAGCAGCCCAGGACTCCCGGGGGGGCAGGAGCAGTACTTC. This encodes CASSPGLPGGQEQYF.

In regard to this clonotype: A much more abundant neighbour one base away suggests this may be a read error. The V call is TRBV11-2, the J call TRBJ2-4, with D possibly being TRBD1 (5 bases). Germline V lookup: CDR1 SGHAT, CDR2 FQNNGV. V gave up 3 bases and J gave up 9 bases, with 18 bases separating them. The CDR3 covers 15 residues. CDR3 residues: CASSFGTISQGIQYF. CDR3 coding DNA: TGTGCCAGCAGCTTTGGCACTATAAGCCAGGGCATTCAGTACTTC. Full variable domain (rest looked up from reference TRBV11-2 and TRBJ2-4): EAGVAQSPRYKIIEKRQSVAFWCNPISGHATLYWYQQILGQGPKLLIQFQNNGVVDDSQLPKDRFSAERLKGVDSTLKIQPAKLEDSAVYLCASSFGTISQGIQYFGAGTRLSVL.

This chain connects TRBV12-3 or TRBV12-4 to TRBJ2-1; D may be TRBD2 (10 bases). V shed 1 base and J shed 8 bases, with 21 bases lying between them. The CDR3 is 17 amino acids. The CDR3 DNA reads TGTGCCAGCAGTTTAGTCGGACAGGGGACTAGCGTCCATGAGCAGTTCTTC. Translated, it gives CASSLVGQGTSVHEQFF.

In its sample, this clonotype was seen once. The junction does not match germline at one end; this may be a read error. V is TRBV7-2 and J is TRBJ1-2; TRBD1 might be the D (5 bases). CDR3 size: 12 residues. Germline lookup yields CDR1 SGHTA and CDR2 FQGNSA. Here the CDR3 DNA reads TGTGCCGGCTGGGGCGGTCGTTTTGGCTGCACCTTC. Translated: CAGWGGRFGCTF.

V is TRBV29-1 and J is TRBJ2-3, with a weak D call TRBD1 (6 bases). Germline assignment: CDR1 SQVTM and CDR2 ANQGSEA. Trimming removed 8 bases at V and 0 bases at J, with 18 bases between. This CDR3 has 15 amino acids. CDR3 loop: CSLDPRGLSTDTQYF. In nucleotides, the CDR3 is TGCAGCTTAGATCCCAGGGGCCTGAGCACAGATACGCAGTATTTT.

A word on this clonotype: This clone may be a read error of a much larger clone one base away. The genes are TRBV2 and TRBJ2-6, with D possibly matching TRBD1 (6 bases). From germline, CDR1 is SNHLY and CDR2 FYNNEI. CDR3 size: 15 residues. CDR3 loop: CASKHPGVGANVLPF. The CDR3 DNA sequence: TGTGCCAGCAAACACCCAGGGGTCGGGGCCAACGTCCTGCCTTTC.

The V call is TRBV30, the J call TRBJ2-5; no firm D call. Germline CDR1 and CDR2: GTSNPN and SVGIG (reference sequence). V was shortened by 1 base and J by 5 bases, with 11 bases between the two germline ends. This CDR3 comprises 13 residues. CDR3 sequence reads: CAWSGDPQETQYF. In DNA form, the CDR3 reads TGTGCCTGGAGTGGGGATCCCCAGGAGACCCAGTACTTC.

This clonotype was seen only a few times. The gene calls are TRBV28 and TRBJ1-5; D may be TRBD1 (5 bases). Germline values: CDR1 MDHEN, CDR2 SYDVKM. The CDR3 loop spans 15 amino acids. Trimming pared 5 bases from V and 0 bases from J, leaving 11 bases between. The CDR3 sequence is CASSPQAHSNQPQHF. The CDR3 DNA follows: TGTGCCAGCAGTCCACAGGCACATAGCAATCAGCCCCAGCATTTT.

The chain has TRBV28 and TRBJ2-1; D is perhaps TRBD2 (5 bases). CDR3 size: 14 residues. Trimming removed 8 bases at V and 6 bases at J, with 17 bases between. Germline lookup yields CDR1 MDHEN and CDR2 SYDVKM. CDR3 nucleotide sequence: TGTGCCAGCCGCCATCTCGGAGGAGGCAATGAGCAGTTCTTC. Amino acids: CASRHLGGGNEQFF.

This clonotype has at least ten counts. J is TRBJ2-5 and V is TRBV19; D is possibly TRBD1 or TRBD2 (5 bases each). The V gene's germline CDR1 is LNHDA and CDR2 SQIVND (reference sequence). This CDR3 has 15 amino acids. The V gene lost 4 bases and the J gene lost 4 bases, with 16 bases spanning the gap. The DNA for the CDR3 is TGTGCCAGTAGTACAGGGATGGGGGTAAGAGAGACCCAGTACTTC. As protein: CASSTGMGVRETQYF.

The rearrangement links TRBV10-3 to TRBJ2-7, with 8 bases matching TRBD2. This CDR3 is 15 amino acids long. From germline, CDR1 is ENHRY and CDR2 SYGVKD. The ends lost 8 bases at V and 0 bases at J; junction bases unmatched: 9. DNA of the CDR3: TGTGCCATCTCTCAGATAGCGGGGAGCTCCTACGAGCAGTACTTC. Translation: CAISQIAGSSYEQYF.

The rearrangement links TRBV7-9 to TRBJ1-2; 7 nucleotides match TRBD1. This CDR3 is built from 14 residues. The germline V gene encodes CDR1 SEHNR and CDR2 FQNEAQ (reference sequence). V trimming: 4 bases; J trimming: 12 bases; junction bases outside the gene matches: 14. The CDR3 region is CASSSGTALGPNTF. CDR3 nucleotides: TGTGCCAGCAGCTCCGGGACAGCTTTAGGTCCGAACACCTTC.

The genes are TRBV4-3 and TRBJ2-7; possibly TRBD1 for D (6 bases). The CDR3 is 17 amino acids. Trimming shortened V by 0 bases and J by 9 bases, and 24 bases separated the two germline ends. Germline V gene data show CDR1 as LGHNA and CDR2 as YSLEER. CDR3 DNA: TGCGCCAGCAGCCAAGATTCGACAGGACCTAGCACAGATACGCAGTACTTC. Amino acids: CASSQDSTGPSTDTQYF.